This T cell receptor beta chain originates from a study of T cells after yellow fever vaccination (dated by TCRdb to the late 2010s). Regarding the research as a whole: The SMART-Seq v4 Ultra Low Input RNA kit was used to prepare libraries from fractions with low cell numbers. The cohort comprised two healthy male donors, one aged 18 to 30 and one aged 30 to 40 years. Blood was collected at multiple timepoints before and after primary and secondary immunization, and bulk PBMC replicates and cell subsets were isolated. To track T-cell clones before and after primary and booster YFV17D yellow fever vaccination, bulk TCR alpha and beta repertoires were sequenced longitudinally. Overall results and qualifications from the work: A small fraction of clonotypes showed up in both the CD4 and CD8 compartments, probably as a result of convergent recombination. The secondary T-cell response was weaker than the primary response but faster, peaking on day 5 instead of day 15. The study included only a couple of donors, which limits how far the findings can be generalized. Because abundant contaminating clonotypes from the bulk population could be contained in FACS-sorted repertoires, computational filtering was required. After the booster, most clones that had expanded after primary vaccination were detected again (nearly 97% of CD4 and about 88% of CD8), suggesting broad maintenance of memory.

According to the study, the label for this sample's treatment or condition signals: live attenuated yellow fever vaccine strain. At each blood-draw timepoint, two biological replicates of bulk PBMCs were collected. PBMCs were isolated from peripheral blood using a standard Ficoll-Paque protocol. RNA was extracted with TriZol from bulk PBMCs, CD4 and CD8 fractions, and dextramer-positive and dextramer-negative fractions. A remark on this clonotype: The clone's antigen remains unknown. No qualities accompany the bases; no much larger clone lies one base away.

TCR cDNA was made using 5'RACE template switching, a step that added a universal primer site and unique molecular identifiers. Priming for cDNA synthesis came from both the TCR alpha and TCR beta constant segments. Two PCR steps were used to amplify libraries, with sample barcodes and sequencing adapters being added in the second step. Libraries were sequenced on Illumina HiSeq 2500 (2x100 bp) or NovaSeq (2x150 bp). As for how the authors treated the data: Demultiplexing of reads and collapsing into UMI consensus sequences were performed with MIGEC, and V(D)J alignment was carried out with MiXCR. Vaccine-responding clonotypes were defined with edgeR using replicate PBMC samples, requiring FDR below 0.01 and a log2 fold change above 5 up to day 15. Each bulk clonotype was labeled CD4 or CD8 based on which sequenced repertoire, CD4 or CD8, contained the clonotype at higher abundance. TCRdb applied fastp at Q25 and MiXCR to the public reads, then kept only in-frame beta chains. Each CDR3 protein appears once, grouped with its most common genes and DNA. TCRdb, not the original authors, processed these V and J calls. Recorded for this sample are 450,000 to 550,000 distinct CDR3 sequences; roughly a fifth of them occurred a single time. Around 16% of the sample comes from the top ten.

The CDR3 numbers 12 residues from cysteine through phenylalanine. The sequence is cut down to CDR3 DNA, 36 bases in frame from base 1. V lost 5 bases and J lost 5 bases; the stretch between them is 8 bases long. The germline V gene (reference sequence) provides CDR1 MNHNY and CDR2 SVGAGI. This sequence originates from a man younger than 35 who received the YFV17D yellow fever vaccine. The specimen was PBMCs, collected approximately 22 days after the first yellow fever vaccination. The V gene is TRBV6-6 and the J gene is TRBJ2-3; a confident D gene designation cannot be given. The DNA sequence follows: TGTGCCAGCAGTCTCCACGGAGATACGCAGTATTTT. Translated, it gives CASSLHGDTQYF.